The source of this TCR beta chain is a study of blood T cells in healthy people across ages. Study-level background: Every two T cells gave about one barcoded beta molecule via template switching.

With a J-beta primer mix and a sample-barcoded 5' primer, a second PCR ran about 6 to 11 cycles. Each cDNA molecule was tagged by a template-switch adaptor that had 12 random nucleotides. TCRdb analysed the 5' RACE reads with MiXCR anew, one entry per CDR3 protein. The data contain some 860,000 distinct CDR3 sequences, roughly three fifths of them singletons. The CDR3 length is 16 residues. CDR1 MNHEY and CDR2 SVGEGT come from the germline V gene. Trimming left V 6 bases short and J 0 bases short, with 15 bases between. This clonotype was detected a few times. The clonotype comes from a middle-aged man in good health. The rearrangement links TRBV6-2 or TRBV6-3 to TRBJ2-4; D is unclear. Sequenced sample: blood. This CDR3 is CASRLSGIIAKNIQYF. The CDR3, as DNA: TGTGCCAGCAGACTATCTGGCATCATAGCCAAAAACATTCAGTACTTC.